This TCR beta chain was sequenced during a study of T cell responses to AZD1222 COVID-19 vaccine. The CDR3 covers 14 residues. Sequencing was performed with immunoSEQ multiplex PCR; in TCRdb, only in-frame clones are kept and a portion is missing. The data contain 150,000 or so clones, approximately 94% of them singletons. This TCR came from an adult who received the AZD1222 COVID-19 vaccine. This chain connects TRBV21-1 to TRBJ2-7; TRBD1, the table's D call, was not compared with the DNA. TRBV21-1 is a recognized pseudogene. This specimen was peripheral blood, taken 28 days after the second AZD1222 dose. The DNA of the CDR3 is TGTGCCAGCAGCCCCCGGGACAGGGTCAGCGAGCAGTACTTC. Encoded protein: CASSPRDRVSEQYF.